The clone carrying this T cell receptor beta chain was picked up many times. The V end lost 11 bases, the J end lost 5 bases, and 19 bases lay between the germline ends. The CDR3 loop spans 14 amino acids. Germline loops: CDR1 MNHEY, CDR2 SMNVEV (reference sequence). TCRdb re-called the PCR reads with MiXCR, one entry per CDR3 protein. The sample comprises several thousand distinct CDR3 sequences, approximately 30% of which are singletons, and about 42% rests with the top ten. The sample is drawn from a study of immune characterization of retroperitoneal liposarcoma. The sequenced material came from blood. J is TRBJ2-1 and V is TRBV27, with D perhaps TRBD2 (7 bases). This TCR was recovered from a male donor with retroperitoneal liposarcoma. The CDR3 nucleotides read TGTGCCGGCGGGGGCGAGCGGAGAGACAATGAGCAGTTCTTC. Translation gives CAGGGERRDNEQFF.